Presented here are 20 T cell receptor beta chains from one specimen sequenced in a study of T cells expressing NK-cell markers. Reanalyzing the 5' RACE reads, TCRdb keeps one entry per CDR3 protein, without DNA. Here the sample table reports fewer than 300,000 distinct CDR3 sequences. Sample: blood T cells: a sorted CD56 or NKG2C T cell subset, CD4+ or CD8+ T cells, or bulk PBMC T cells (not recorded which). Receptors originate from a woman between 18 and 75 years old in good health.

The chain joins TRBV20-1 to TRBJ2-6; TCRdb picks TRBD1, but there is no DNA to check that call. CDR3 length equals 16 residues. Per germline, CDR1 DFQATT and CDR2 SNEGSKA (reference sequence). The CDR3 sequence: CSARDPGVSGANVLTF.

This chain links TRBV5-5 with TRBJ1-5. From germline, CDR1 is SGHKS and CDR2 YYEKEE (reference sequence). CDR3 length: 15 residues. The chain's CDR3 is CASSLGSDSNQPQHF.

This chain uses TRBV20-1 with TRBJ1-2. CDR3 length: 11 residues. CDR1 DFQATT and CDR2 SNEGSKA come from the germline V gene (reference sequence). CDR3 residues: CSARNSYGYTF.

CDR3 region: CSAKGQLGMTEAFF. This chain joins TRBV20-1 and TRBJ1-1; the TRBD1 assignment by TCRdb is unverifiable without DNA. The germline V gene encodes CDR1 DFQATT and CDR2 SNEGSKA (reference sequence). The CDR3 is 14 amino acids.

This rearrangement joins TRBV7-9 to TRBJ1-2; TCRdb's D call, TRBD1, is unchecked because there is no DNA. This CDR3 is 11 amino acids long. Germline-derived CDR1 and CDR2 are SEHNR and FQNEAQ (reference sequence). This chain's CDR3 is CASSSTGDYTF.

V and J are TRBV20-1 and TRBJ1-4; without DNA, the TCRdb call of TRBD1 cannot be checked. Germline V gene lookup returns CDR1 DFQATT and CDR2 SNEGSKA (reference sequence). This CDR3 spans 15 amino acids. CDR3 amino acids: CSAPPPGQGAPKLFF.

The chain uses TRBV3-1 and TRBJ2-2; TCRdb gives TRBD2 as the D gene, but with no DNA this cannot be confirmed. This CDR3 has 13 amino acids. Germline assignment: CDR1 LGHDT and CDR2 YNNKEL (reference sequence). The CDR3: CASSYRGGRELFF.

The chain combines TRBV10-3 with TRBJ1-2. This CDR3 spans 13 amino acids. CDR1 is ENHRY, CDR2 SYGVKD, per germline. This CDR3 reads CANRDSGVYGYTF.

The chain recombines TRBV29-1 with TRBJ2-1; the TCRdb call, TRBD2, lacks DNA for checking. The CDR3 covers 13 residues. Germline-derived CDR1 and CDR2 are SQVTM and ANQGSEA. CDR3: CSVGSGRVNEQFF.

V usage is TRBV12-3 or TRBV12-4 and J usage is TRBJ2-7; the D call from TCRdb, TRBD1, cannot be confirmed without DNA. The CDR3 runs to 15 residues. The CDR3 sequence: CASSPPPGAPYEQYF.

V gene TRBV4-3 combines with J gene TRBJ2-5; TCRdb selects TRBD1, and the lack of DNA leaves this call unchecked. Germline V gives CDR1 LGHNA, CDR2 YSLEER. The CDR3 is made up of 14 amino acids. CDR3 amino acids: CASSPDSARETQYF.

The CDR3 loop is CASSDLGPINEKLFF. The genes are TRBV7-2 and TRBJ1-4; TCRdb names TRBD1, which stays unverified in the absence of DNA. This CDR3 is 15 amino acids long. The germline V gene has CDR1 SGHTA and CDR2 FQGNSA.

V and J are TRBV4-1 and TRBJ2-5; checking the TCRdb D call of TRBD1 is not possible without DNA. Germline V CDR1 and CDR2: MGHRA, YSYEKL. The CDR3 extends over 16 amino acids. CDR3 sequence reads: CASSRAGDRLQETQYF.

The J gene is TRBJ1-2, the V gene TRBV7-2; no DNA is available, so the TRBD1 call from TCRdb remains unchecked. Germline lookup yields CDR1 SGHTA and CDR2 FQGNSA. The CDR3 covers 13 residues. CDR3 amino acids: CASSASGADGYTF.

This rearrangement joins TRBV6-1 to TRBJ2-1; the TCRdb call, TRBD1, lacks DNA for checking. In germline, CDR1 is MNHNS, CDR2 SASEGT. There are 15 residues in the CDR3. This CDR3 is CASSRGGAAYNEQFF.

The rearrangement joins TRBV12-3 or TRBV12-4 to TRBJ2-2; the TRBD2 assignment by TCRdb is unverifiable without DNA. This CDR3 is 14 amino acids long. The CDR3 sequence is CASSLGASTGELFF.

The rearrangement joins TRBV27 to TRBJ2-5; checking the TCRdb D call of TRBD1 is not possible without DNA. CDR1 MNHEY and CDR2 SMNVEV come from the germline V gene (reference sequence). The CDR3 contains 16 residues. The CDR3 reads CASSLRGRGYDETQYF.

The J gene is TRBJ2-3, the V gene TRBV11-2; lacking DNA, the TRBD2 call made by TCRdb goes unchecked. The CDR3 is 18 amino acids. Germline V gene sequence: CDR1 SGHAT, CDR2 FQNNGV. This CDR3 is CASSFLRTSGTSTDTQYF. Looking up the rest from reference TRBV11-2 and TRBJ2-3 gives the full variable domain: EAGVAQSPRYKIIEKRQSVAFWCNPISGHATLYWYQQILGQGPKLLIQFQNNGVVDDSQLPKDRFSAERLKGVDSTLKIQPAKLEDSAVYLCASSFLRTSGTSTDTQYFGPGTRLTVL.

The chain is built from TRBV5-6 and TRBJ1-2; TCRdb selects TRBD1, and the lack of DNA leaves this call unchecked. CDR3 length: 14 amino acids. Germline loops: CDR1 SGHDT, CDR2 YYEEEE. The CDR3 is CASSLGQGIGGYTF.

V is TRBV29-1 and J is TRBJ2-4; TCRdb's D call, TRBD2, is unchecked because there is no DNA. The length of the CDR3 is 16 residues. Germline assignment: CDR1 SQVTM and CDR2 ANQGSEA. CDR3 amino acids: CSVEEGGEGAKNIQYF.